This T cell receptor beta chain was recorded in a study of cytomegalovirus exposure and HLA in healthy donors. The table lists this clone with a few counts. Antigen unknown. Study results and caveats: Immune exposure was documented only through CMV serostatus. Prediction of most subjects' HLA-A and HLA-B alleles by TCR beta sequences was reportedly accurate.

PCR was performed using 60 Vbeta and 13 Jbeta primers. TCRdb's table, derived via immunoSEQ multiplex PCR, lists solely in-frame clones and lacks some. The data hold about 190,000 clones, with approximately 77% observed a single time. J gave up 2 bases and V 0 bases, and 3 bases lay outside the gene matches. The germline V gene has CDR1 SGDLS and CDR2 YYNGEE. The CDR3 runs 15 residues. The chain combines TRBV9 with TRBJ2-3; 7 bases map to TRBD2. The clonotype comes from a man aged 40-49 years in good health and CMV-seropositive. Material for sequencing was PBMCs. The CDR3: CASSVAGDYTDTQYF. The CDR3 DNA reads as TGTGCCAGCAGCGTAGCCGGGGACTACACAGATACGCAGTATTTT.